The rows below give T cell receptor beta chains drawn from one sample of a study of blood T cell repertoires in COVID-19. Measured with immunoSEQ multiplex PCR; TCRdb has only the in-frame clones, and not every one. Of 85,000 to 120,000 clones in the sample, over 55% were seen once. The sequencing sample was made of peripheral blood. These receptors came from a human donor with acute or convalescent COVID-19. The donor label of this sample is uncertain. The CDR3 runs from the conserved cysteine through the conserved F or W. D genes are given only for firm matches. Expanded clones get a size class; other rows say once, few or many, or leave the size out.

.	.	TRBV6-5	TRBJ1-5	CASIKGVNNQPQHF	TGTGCCAGCATCAAAGGGGTGAACAATCAGCCCCAGCATTTT
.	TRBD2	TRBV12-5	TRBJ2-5	CASGGTSRQETQYF	TGTGCTAGTGGTGGGACTAGTCGACAAGAGACCCAGTACTTC
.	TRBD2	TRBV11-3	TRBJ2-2	CASSLSGGNTGELFF	TGTGCCAGCAGCTTATCGGGGGGGAACACCGGGGAGCTGTTTTTT
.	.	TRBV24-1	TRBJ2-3	CATSAKNLGGTDTQYF	TGTGCCACCAGCGCTAAGAACTTAGGGGGCACAGATACGCAGTATTTT
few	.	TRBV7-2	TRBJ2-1	CASSLAAGVSYNEQFF	TGTGCCAGCAGCTTAGCGGCAGGGGTCTCCTACAATGAGCAGTTCTTC
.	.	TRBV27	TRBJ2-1	CASSLGAGNEQFF	TGTGCCAGCAGTTTGGGGGCTGGGAATGAGCAGTTCTTC
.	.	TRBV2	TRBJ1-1	CASSEWQYTEAFF	TGTGCCAGCAGTGAATGGCAGTACACTGAAGCTTTCTTT
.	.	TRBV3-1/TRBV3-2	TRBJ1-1	CASRGGTEAFF	TGTGCCAGCAGGGGAGGCACTGAAGCTTTCTTT
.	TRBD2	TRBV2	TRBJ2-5	CASSDWGLAKTQYF	TGTGCCAGCAGTGATTGGGGACTAGCGAAGACCCAGTACTTC
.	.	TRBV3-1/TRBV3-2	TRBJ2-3	CASSQGYGGGPTDTQYF	TGTGCCAGCAGCCAAGGGTATGGGGGGGGGCCAACAGATACGCAGTATTTT
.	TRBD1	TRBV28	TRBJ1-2	CASTFLQGPAYGYTF	TGTGCCAGCACTTTCCTACAGGGGCCTGCCTATGGCTACACCTTC
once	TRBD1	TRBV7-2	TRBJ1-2	CASSLLQGAYGYTF	TGTGCCAGCAGCTTACTACAGGGGGCTTATGGCTACACCTTC
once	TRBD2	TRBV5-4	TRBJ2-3	CASSPAASGSTDTQYF	TGTGCCAGCAGTCCGGCCGCTAGCGGAAGCACAGATACGCAGTATTTT
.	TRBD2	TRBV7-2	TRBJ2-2	CASSLTPGLASGELFF	TGTGCCAGCAGCTTGACACCGGGACTAGCGTCCGGGGAGCTGTTTTTT
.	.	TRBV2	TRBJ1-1	CASSGGRGLMNTEAFF	TGTGCCAGCAGTGGGGGCAGGGGACTAATGAACACTGAAGCTTTCTTT
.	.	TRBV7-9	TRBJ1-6	CASSLYRDNSPLHF	TGTGCCAGCAGCTTATACCGAGATAATTCACCCCTCCACTTT
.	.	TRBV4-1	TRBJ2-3	CASSREDRSTDTQYF	TGCGCCAGCAGCCGAGAGGACAGATCAACAGATACGCAGTATTTT
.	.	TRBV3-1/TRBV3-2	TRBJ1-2	CASSQAYYGYTF	TGTGCCAGCAGCCAGGCATACTATGGCTACACCTTC
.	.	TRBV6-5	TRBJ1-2	CASRQSPNSPYGYTF	TGTGCCAGCAGGCAGTCTCCAAACAGCCCCTATGGCTACACCTTC
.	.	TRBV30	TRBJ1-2	CAWRGSLYGYTF	TGTGCCTGGAGGGGCAGCCTCTATGGCTACACCTTC
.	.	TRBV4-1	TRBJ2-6	CASSQARGGANVLTF	TGCGCCAGCAGCCAAGCACGAGGCGGGGCCAACGTCCTGACTTTC
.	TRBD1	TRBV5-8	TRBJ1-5	CASTLTGSSNQPQHF	TGTGCCAGCACCCTGACAGGGTCAAGCAATCAGCCCCAGCATTTT
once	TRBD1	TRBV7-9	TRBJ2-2	CASSPGQGNGELFF	TGTGCCAGCAGCCCGGGACAGGGGAACGGGGAGCTGTTTTTT
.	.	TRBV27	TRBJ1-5	CASSRTGNNQPQHF	TGTGCCAGCAGTCGAACAGGGAACAATCAGCCCCAGCATTTT
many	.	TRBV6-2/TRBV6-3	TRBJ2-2	CASSPTAGELFF	TGTGCCAGCAGTCCCACGGCCGGGGAGCTGTTTTTT
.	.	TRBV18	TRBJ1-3	CASSFTPSSGNTIYF	TGTGCCAGCTCATTTACACCAAGCTCTGGAAACACCATATATTTT
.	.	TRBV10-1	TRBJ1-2	CASSESTAPGGYTF	TGCGCCAGCAGTGAGTCGACAGCGCCCGGTGGCTACACCTTC
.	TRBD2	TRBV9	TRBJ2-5	CASSARGGWKETQYF	TGTGCCAGCAGCGCCCGGGGGGGGTGGAAAGAGACCCAGTACTTC
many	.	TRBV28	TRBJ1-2	CASSTTAAYGYTF	TGTGCCAGCAGTACCACAGCAGCCTATGGCTACACCTTC